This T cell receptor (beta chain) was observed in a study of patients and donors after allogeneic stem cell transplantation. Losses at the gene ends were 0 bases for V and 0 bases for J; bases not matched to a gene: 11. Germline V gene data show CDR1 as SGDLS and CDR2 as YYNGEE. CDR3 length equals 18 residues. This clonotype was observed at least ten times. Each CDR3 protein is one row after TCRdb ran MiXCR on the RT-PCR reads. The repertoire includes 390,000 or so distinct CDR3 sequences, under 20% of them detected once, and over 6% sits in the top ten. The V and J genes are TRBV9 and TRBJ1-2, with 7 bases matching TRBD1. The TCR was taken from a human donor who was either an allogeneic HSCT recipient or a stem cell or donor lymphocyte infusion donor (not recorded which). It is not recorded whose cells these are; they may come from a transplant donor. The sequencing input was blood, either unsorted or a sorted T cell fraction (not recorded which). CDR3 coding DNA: TGTGCCAGCAGCGTAGAGGGGGGACAGCTTGCCGCTAACTATGGCTACACCTTC. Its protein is CASSVEGGQLAANYGYTF.